Listed below are T cell receptor beta chains from one sample, sequenced in a study of T cell repertoires in cytomegalovirus infection. TCRdb reanalysed the reads using MiXCR and keeps one entry per CDR3 protein. The sample lists 150,000 to 200,000 distinct CDR3 sequences; approximately 15% were seen once. The sequencing input was PBMCs. These TCRs come from a human donor in good health (CMV status not recorded). Some clones in this sample may be carry-over from other donors' samples. Each CDR3 is given with its conserved first and last residue. The order of the fields is J gene, clone size, V gene, CDR3 length, D gene, CDR3 DNA, CDR3 protein. The D gene is left open where the match is weak. Not every row has a clone size; where given, it reads once, few, many or a size class.

TRBJ2-2	.	TRBV2	15	.	TGTGCCAGCAGGGCCGACAGGAGGGTCACCGGGGAGCTGTTTTTT	CASRADRRVTGELFF
TRBJ2-1	many	TRBV7-2	15	.	TGTGCCAGCTCGCCCGGGACCTACCCCTACAATGAGCAGTTCTTC	CASSPGTYPYNEQFF
TRBJ2-3	few	TRBV6-2/TRBV6-3	15	.	TGTGCCAGCAGTTACTCGGTAGCGGTCACAGATACGCAGTATTTT	CASSYSVAVTDTQYF
TRBJ2-7	.	TRBV7-9	12	.	TGTGCCAGCAGCTTAGCTGTAGGGGCACCTCGCTTC	CASSLAVGAPRF
TRBJ1-2	few	TRBV25-1	17	TRBD1	TGTGCCAGCAGCCAACCCGGGACAGGGGGCGTTGTCTATGGCTACACCTTC	CASSQPGTGGVVYGYTF
TRBJ2-7	few	TRBV20-1	13	.	TGCAGTGCTAGTGGAAGGGATGCCTACGAGCAGTACTTC	CSASGRDAYEQYF
TRBJ2-7	.	TRBV28	14	.	TGTGCCAGCAGTTTCGGGACACGGCTCTACGAGCAGTACTTC	CASSFGTRLYEQYF
TRBJ2-2	many	TRBV7-2	16	.	TGTGCCAGCAGCTTAGCGGGGTCACAGGCGGTCAGGGAGCTGTTTTTT	CASSLAGSQAVRELFF
TRBJ1-5	many	TRBV28	18	.	TGTGCCAGCAGTTGGCCGGGACGCCTGGCGGGTAGCAATCAGCCCCAGCATTTT	CASSWPGRLAGSNQPQHF
TRBJ2-5	many	TRBV7-2	15	.	TGTGCCAGCAGCTTAGGGGACCGGCACCAAGAGACCCAGTACTTC	CASSLGDRHQETQYF
TRBJ2-2	few	TRBV2	16	TRBD1	TGTGCCAGCAGTAGGGACAGGGGGCGAAGGATCGGGGAGCTGTTTTTT	CASSRDRGRRIGELFF
TRBJ2-3	many	TRBV11-2	13	TRBD1	TGTGCCAGCAGCCCGGGGACAGGGGATACGCAGTATTTT	CASSPGTGDTQYF
TRBJ2-2	.	TRBV12-3/TRBV12-4	16	.	TGTGCCAGCAGTTTATGGGGCACTTTGAACACCGGGGAGCTGTTTTTT	CASSLWGTLNTGELFF
TRBJ2-1	few	TRBV11-2	14	.	TGTGCCAGCAGCCTGGATTGGGTAAGGAATGAGCAGTTCTTC	CASSLDWVRNEQFF
TRBJ2-3	many	TRBV7-2	12	.	TGTGCCAGCACCCCGACGGCAGATACGCAGTATTTT	CASTPTADTQYF
TRBJ2-7	many	TRBV6-5	11	.	TGTGCCAGCACTCAGGGGGGGGAGCAGTACTTC	CASTQGGEQYF
TRBJ2-7	few	TRBV20-1	12	.	TGCAGTGCTGCCGGGGACTCGGACGAGCAGTACTTC	CSAAGDSDEQYF
TRBJ1-1	.	TRBV29-1	14	TRBD1	TGCAGCGTTGGGAAGGGACAGATGAACACTGAAGCTTTCTTT	CSVGKGQMNTEAFF
TRBJ2-7	.	TRBV7-3	14	TRBD1	TGTGCCAGCAGTTATGACAGGGGAGTCGGCGAGCAGTACTTC	CASSYDRGVGEQYF
TRBJ2-7	.	TRBV19	12	.	TGTGCCAGTAGTATACAGGATAACGAGCAGTACTTC	CASSIQDNEQYF
TRBJ2-7	.	TRBV27	14	TRBD1	TGTGCCAGCAATTTGCGGGACAGGGTTGACGAGCAGTACTTC	CASNLRDRVDEQYF
TRBJ2-4	few	TRBV25-1	17	TRBD2	TGTGCCAGCAGTACCAGCGGGGGAACCCTAGCCAAAAACATTCAGTACTTC	CASSTSGGTLAKNIQYF
TRBJ1-2	many	TRBV7-8	16	TRBD1	TGTGCCAGCAGTAACAGGGGGCAGGAGGTTAACTATGGCTACACCTTC	CASSNRGQEVNYGYTF
TRBJ2-3	.	TRBV7-4	15	TRBD2	TGTGCCAGCAGCTTCTACGGGACTAGCACAAATACGCAGTATTTT	CASSFYGTSTNTQYF